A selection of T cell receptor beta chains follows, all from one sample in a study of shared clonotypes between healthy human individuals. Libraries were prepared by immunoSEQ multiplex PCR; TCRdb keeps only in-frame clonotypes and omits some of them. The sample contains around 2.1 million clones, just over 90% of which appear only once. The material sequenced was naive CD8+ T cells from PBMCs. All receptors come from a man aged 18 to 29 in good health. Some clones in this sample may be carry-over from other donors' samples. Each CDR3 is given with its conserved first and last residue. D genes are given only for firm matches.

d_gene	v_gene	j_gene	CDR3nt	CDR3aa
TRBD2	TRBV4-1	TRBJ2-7	TGCGCCAGCAGCCAAGATAAAGTGAGCGGGGCTTTCTCCTACGAGCAGTACTTC	CASSQDKVSGAFSYEQYF
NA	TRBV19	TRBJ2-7	TGTGCCAGTAGTAGGGGGGAGTTCTACGAGCAGTACTTC	CASSRGEFYEQYF
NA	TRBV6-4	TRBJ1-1	TGTGCCAGCAGTGTGGTGTCGGGAGCTGAAGCTTTCTTT	CASSVVSGAEAFF
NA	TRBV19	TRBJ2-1	TGTGCCAGTAGTATTTTGGTCGGTGCTATCAATGAGCAGTTCTTC	CASSILVGAINEQFF
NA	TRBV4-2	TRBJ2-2	TGTGCCAGCAGCCCCACTACGGGAGCCGCCGGGGAGCTGTTTTTT	CASSPTTGAAGELFF
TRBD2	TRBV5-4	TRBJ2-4	TGTGCCAGCAGCATCGGGACTAGCGGGATGGTAAACATTCAGTACTTC	CASSIGTSGMVNIQYF
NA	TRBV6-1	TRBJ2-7	TGTGCCACCCCCCTAGATAGAGGGGAGCAGTACTTC	CATPLDRGEQYF
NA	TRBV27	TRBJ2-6	TGTGCCAGCAGCATCCGGGGGAGCCTGGGGGCTAACGTCCTGACTTTC	CASSIRGSLGANVLTF
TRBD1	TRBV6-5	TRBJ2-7	TGTGCCAGCAGTTACGCCCGGGACAGGGTAACCTACGAGCAGTACTTC	CASSYARDRVTYEQYF
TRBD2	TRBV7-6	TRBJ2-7	TGTGCCAGCAGCTCCCTCCGTAGCGGGTCCTCCTACGAGCAGTACTTC	CASSSLRSGSSYEQYF
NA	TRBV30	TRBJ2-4	TGTGCCTGGAGTGTACCCAGACAGGTCAAAAACATTCAGTACTTC	CAWSVPRQVKNIQYF